This T cell receptor beta chain emerged from a study of blood T cell repertoires in COVID-19. Study at large: Sites in the United States, Italy and Spain provided acute and convalescent COVID-19 samples. PBMCs, B-cell-depleted T cells, or T cells were the source of the cDNA or gDNA that made up the material.

Methods used by the authors: Reference gene primer amplification gave estimated nucleated cell counts. Assay: immunoSEQ multiplex PCR; the TCRdb copy retains only in-frame clones and omits some. That table gives V, J and clone size, and the DNA gave D and trimming. The data contain roughly 220,000 clones, around 81% of them singletons. Trimming took 4 bases from V and 2 from J, leaving 11 bases between them. Germline CDR1 ENHRY, CDR2 SYGVKD. This CDR3 comprises 14 residues. The chain has TRBV10-3 and TRBJ1-1, with unresolved D. The source material was peripheral blood. This clonotype was sampled from a woman in her 70s with acute or convalescent COVID-19. DNA of the CDR3: TGTGCCATCAGTGGGGCTCAAGTAAACACTGAAGCTTTCTTT. It yields the protein CAISGAQVNTEAFF.